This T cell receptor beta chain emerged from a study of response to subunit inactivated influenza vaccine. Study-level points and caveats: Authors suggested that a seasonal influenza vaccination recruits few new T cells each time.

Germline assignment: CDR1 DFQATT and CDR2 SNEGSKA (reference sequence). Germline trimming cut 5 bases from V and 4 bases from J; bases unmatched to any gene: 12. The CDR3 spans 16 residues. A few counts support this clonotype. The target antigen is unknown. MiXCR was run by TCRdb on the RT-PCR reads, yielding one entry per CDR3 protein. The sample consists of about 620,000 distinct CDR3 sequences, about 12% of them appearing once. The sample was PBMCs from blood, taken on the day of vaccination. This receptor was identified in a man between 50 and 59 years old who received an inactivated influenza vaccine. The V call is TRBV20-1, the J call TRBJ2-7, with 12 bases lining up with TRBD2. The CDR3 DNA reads TGCAGTGCTCACCCTAGCGGGAGGGCCTCTGTTTACGAGCAGTACTTC. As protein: CSAHPSGRASVYEQYF.